This TCR beta chain is drawn from a study of OX40 agonist ivuxolimab in advanced cancers. Trimming took 6 bases from V and 2 from J; bases not matched to a gene: 6. This CDR3 spans 15 amino acids. Looked up from germline, CDR1 is MNHNS and CDR2 is SASEGT. The data were produced by immunoSEQ multiplex PCR, yet TCRdb's version contains in-frame clones alone and is incomplete. The sample shows tens of thousands of clones, roughly 89% of them seen only once. The V and J genes are TRBV6-1 and TRBJ1-5, with 8 bases identical to TRBD1. Material: CD4+ or CD8+ T cells sorted from blood, obtained in a trial of the OX40 agonist ivuxolimab. The TCR was taken from an adult with an advanced solid tumor such as melanoma, head and neck, liver or kidney cancer. The CDR3, as DNA: TGTGCCAGCAGCAGTGGACAGGGCGGCAATCAGCCCCAGCATTTT. Amino acid sequence: CASSSGQGGNQPQHF.